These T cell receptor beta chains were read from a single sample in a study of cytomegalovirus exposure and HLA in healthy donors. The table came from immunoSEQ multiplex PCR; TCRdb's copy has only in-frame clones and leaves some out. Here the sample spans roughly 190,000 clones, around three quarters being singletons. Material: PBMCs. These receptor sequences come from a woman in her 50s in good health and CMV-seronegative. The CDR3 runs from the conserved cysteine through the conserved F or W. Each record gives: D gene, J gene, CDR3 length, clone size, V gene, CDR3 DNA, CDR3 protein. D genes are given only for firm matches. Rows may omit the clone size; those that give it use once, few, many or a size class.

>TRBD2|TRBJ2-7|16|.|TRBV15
TGTGCCACCAGCAGAGAGACTAGCGCCACCCTATACGAGCAGTACTTC
CATSRETSATLYEQYF
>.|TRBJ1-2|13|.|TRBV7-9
TGTTCCAGCAGCTTATCGGGGGGCTTTGGCTACACCTTC
CSSSLSGGFGYTF
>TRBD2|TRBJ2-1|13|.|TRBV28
TGTGCCAGTGGACTAGCGCGATACAATGAGCAGTTCTTC
CASGLARYNEQFF
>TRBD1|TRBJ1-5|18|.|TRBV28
TGTGCCAGCCCTCCCTCATTGGGACAGGGAGCGATGGGTCAGCCCCAGCATTTT
CASPPSLGQGAMGQPQHF
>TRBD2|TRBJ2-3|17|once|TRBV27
TGTGCCAGCAGAACCCGACTAGCGGGGGCTCTCACAGATACGCAGTATTTT
CASRTRLAGALTDTQYF
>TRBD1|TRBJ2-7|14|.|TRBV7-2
TGTGCCAGCAGCTTAACAGGGGATACCTACGAGCAGTACTTC
CASSLTGDTYEQYF
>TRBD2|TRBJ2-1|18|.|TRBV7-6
TGTGCCAGCAGCTTAGGGACACGCGGGAGGGCCCGGCGGAATGAGCAGTTCTTC
CASSLGTRGRARRNEQFF
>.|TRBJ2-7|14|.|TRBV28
TGTGCCAGCAGTTTAGGGGTGACAGGCCACGAGCAGTACTTC
CASSLGVTGHEQYF
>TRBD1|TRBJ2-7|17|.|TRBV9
TGTGCCAGCAGCGTCCAAGCGGACAGGGCCCCTCACTACGAGCAGTACTTC
CASSVQADRAPHYEQYF
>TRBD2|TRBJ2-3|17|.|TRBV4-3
TGCGCCAGCAGCTCAGGCGCCAGCGGGGGGGCCCAAGATACGCAGTATTTT
CASSSGASGGAQDTQYF
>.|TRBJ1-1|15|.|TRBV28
TGTGCCAGCAGCTCTGCCGGGGGGGGGACGACTGAAGCTTTCTTT
CASSSAGGGTTEAFF
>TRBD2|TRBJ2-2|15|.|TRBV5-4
TGTGCCAGCAGCTTGGCGGCGGGAGGGTCCGGGGAGCTGTTTTTT
CASSLAAGGSGELFF
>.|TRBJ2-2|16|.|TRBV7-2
TGTGCCAGCAGCTTAGTGAGTAGCGGCGGCACCGGGGAGCTGTTTTTT
CASSLVSSGGTGELFF
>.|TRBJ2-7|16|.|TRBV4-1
TGCGCCAGCAGCCAAGGAGCCGGGATCCGTCTGTACGAGCAGTACTTC
CASSQGAGIRLYEQYF
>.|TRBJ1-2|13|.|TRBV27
TGTGCCAGCAGTAAGGGGCAGACCTATGGCTACACCTTC
CASSKGQTYGYTF
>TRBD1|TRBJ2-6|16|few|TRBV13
TGTGCCAGCAGCTTAGCTAGGGGGCTTGGGGCCAACGTCCTGACTTTC
CASSLARGLGANVLTF
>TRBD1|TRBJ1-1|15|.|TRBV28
TGTGCCAGCAGTCTTGGAGGGGGCGCGGACCGCTCAGCTTTCTTT
CASSLGGGADRSAFF
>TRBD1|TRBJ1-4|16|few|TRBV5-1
TGCGCCAGCAGCTTGGAAGGGACAGGGTGGGGTGAAAAACTGTTTTTT
CASSLEGTGWGEKLFF
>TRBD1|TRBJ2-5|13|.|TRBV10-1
TGCGCCAGCAGTGAGAGTGACAGGGGGACCCAGTACTTC
CASSESDRGTQYF
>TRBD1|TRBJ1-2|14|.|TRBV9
TGTGCCAGCAGCGCAGGACAGGGACTCTATGGCTACACCTTC
CASSAGQGLYGYTF
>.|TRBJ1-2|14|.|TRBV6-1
TGTGCCAGCAGTGAACAGACTATGATGGGCGGCTACACCTTC
CASSEQTMMGGYTF
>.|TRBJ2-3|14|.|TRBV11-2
TGTGCCAGCAGCTTAGGGACTTTCACAGATACGCAGTATTTT
CASSLGTFTDTQYF
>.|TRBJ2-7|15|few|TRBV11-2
TGTGCCAGCAGCTTAGGAGCGGGTACCTCCTACGAGCAGTACTTC
CASSLGAGTSYEQYF
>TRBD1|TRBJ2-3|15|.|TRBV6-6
TGTGCCAGCACCCAGACAGGGTCCGCCGCAGATACGCAGTATTTT
CASTQTGSAADTQYF
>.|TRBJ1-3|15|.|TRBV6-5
TGTGCCAGCAGTTTCGACGGGAGCTCTGGAAACACCATATATTTT
CASSFDGSSGNTIYF
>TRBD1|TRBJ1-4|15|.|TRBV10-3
TGTGCCATCAGTGGGGGGACAGGGGGAAACGAAAAACTGTTTTTT
CAISGGTGGNEKLFF
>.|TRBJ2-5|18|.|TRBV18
TGTGCCAGCTCACCCATCTCCGGGTCCGGGGTCGGCAGGGAGACCCAGTACTTC
CASSPISGSGVGRETQYF
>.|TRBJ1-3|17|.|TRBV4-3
TGCGCCAGCAGCCAAGATAGGGGATCTCTCTCTGGAAACACCATATATTTT
CASSQDRGSLSGNTIYF
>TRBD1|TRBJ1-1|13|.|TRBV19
TGTGCCAGTAGTTACAGGGGGGGTCCTGAAGCTTTCTTT
CASSYRGGPEAFF
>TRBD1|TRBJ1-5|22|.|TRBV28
TGTGCCAGCAGTTTTTACGGGACAGGGGAATCCGAACCTATTTATAGCAATCAGCCCCAGCATTTT
CASSFYGTGESEPIYSNQPQHF